This T cell receptor (beta chain) is from a study of OX40 agonist ivuxolimab in advanced cancers. Turning to the study itself: In this trial design, patients received ivuxolimab intravenously at 0.01 to 10 mg/kg every 2 weeks. Every patient in dose escalation had hepatocellular carcinoma, melanoma, renal cell or head and neck cancer. Whole-study findings and limits: Researchers did not establish what antigens the expanded peripheral T cells target. Among the lowest peripheral clonal expansion occurred in 0.1-3.0 mg/kg partial responders.

As to this clone: Its antigen is currently unknown.

V was cut by 0 bases and J by 3 bases, with 17 bases left in between. The CDR3 is 17 amino acids. The germline V gene has CDR1 LNHNV and CDR2 YYDKDF (reference sequence). Sequenced by immunoSEQ multiplex PCR; TCRdb stores in-frame clones only, minus some. The table has under 55,000 clones, about 93% seen once; the top ten hold more than 20%. Sample: CD4+ or CD8+ T cells sorted from blood, taken in a trial of the OX40 agonist ivuxolimab. This clonotype was sampled from an adult with an advanced solid tumor such as melanoma, head and neck, liver or kidney cancer. The J gene is TRBJ1-2, the V gene TRBV15; D call uncertain. CDR3 protein: CATSRDPEQPPHYGYTF. DNA of the CDR3: TGTGCCACCAGCAGAGATCCAGAACAACCCCCTCACTATGGCTACACCTTC.